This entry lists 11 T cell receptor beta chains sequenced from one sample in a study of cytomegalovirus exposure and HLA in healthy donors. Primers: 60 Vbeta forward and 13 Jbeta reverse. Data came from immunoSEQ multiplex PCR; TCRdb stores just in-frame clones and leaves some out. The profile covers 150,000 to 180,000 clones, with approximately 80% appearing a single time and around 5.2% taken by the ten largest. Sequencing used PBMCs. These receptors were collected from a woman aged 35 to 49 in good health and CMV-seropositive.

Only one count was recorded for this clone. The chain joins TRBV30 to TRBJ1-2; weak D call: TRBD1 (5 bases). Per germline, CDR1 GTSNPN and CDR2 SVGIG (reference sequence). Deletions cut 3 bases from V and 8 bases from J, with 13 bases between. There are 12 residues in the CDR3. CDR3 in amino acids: CAWRGGLGGYTF. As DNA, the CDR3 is TGTGCCTGGAGGGGGGGTCTTGGAGGCTACACCTTC.

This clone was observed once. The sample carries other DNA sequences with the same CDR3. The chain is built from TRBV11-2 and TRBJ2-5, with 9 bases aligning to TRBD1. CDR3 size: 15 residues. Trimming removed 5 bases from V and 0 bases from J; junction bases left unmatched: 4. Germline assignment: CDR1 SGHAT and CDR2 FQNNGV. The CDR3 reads CASSLGDRDQETQYF. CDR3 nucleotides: TGTGCCAGCAGCCTAGGGGACAGGGACCAAGAGACCCAGTACTTC.

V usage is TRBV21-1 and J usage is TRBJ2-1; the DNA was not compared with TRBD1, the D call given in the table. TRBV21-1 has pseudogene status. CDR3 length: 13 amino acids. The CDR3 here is CARTGTPNNEQFF. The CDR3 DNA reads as TGTGCCAGAACCGGGACACCCAACAATGAGCAGTTCTTC.

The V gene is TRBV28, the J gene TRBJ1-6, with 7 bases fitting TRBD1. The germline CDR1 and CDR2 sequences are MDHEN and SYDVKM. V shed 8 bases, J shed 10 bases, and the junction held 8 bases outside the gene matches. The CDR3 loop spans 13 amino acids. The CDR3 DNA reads TGTGCCAGCGTGACAGGGAAATCGTCACCCCTCCACTTT. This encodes CASVTGKSSPLHF.

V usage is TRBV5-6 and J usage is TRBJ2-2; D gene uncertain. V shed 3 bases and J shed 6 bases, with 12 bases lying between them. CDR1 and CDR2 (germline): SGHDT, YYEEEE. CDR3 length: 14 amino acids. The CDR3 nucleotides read TGTGCCAGCAGCTCGTTTGACACCGCCGGGGAGCTGTTTTTT. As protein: CASSSFDTAGELFF.

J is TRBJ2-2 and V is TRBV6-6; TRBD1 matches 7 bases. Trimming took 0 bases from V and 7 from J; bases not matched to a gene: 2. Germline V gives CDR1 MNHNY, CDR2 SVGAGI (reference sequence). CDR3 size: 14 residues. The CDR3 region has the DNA TGTGCCAGCAGTTACTCTACAGGGGACGGGGAGCTGTTTTTT. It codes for CASSYSTGDGELFF.

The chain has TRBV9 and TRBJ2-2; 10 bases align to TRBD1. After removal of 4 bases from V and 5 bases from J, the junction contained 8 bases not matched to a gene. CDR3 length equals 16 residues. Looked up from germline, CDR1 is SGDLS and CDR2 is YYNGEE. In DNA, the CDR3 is TGTGCCAGCAGCAAAGACAGGGGGCCGGGGACCGGGGAGCTGTTTTTT. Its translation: CASSKDRGPGTGELFF.

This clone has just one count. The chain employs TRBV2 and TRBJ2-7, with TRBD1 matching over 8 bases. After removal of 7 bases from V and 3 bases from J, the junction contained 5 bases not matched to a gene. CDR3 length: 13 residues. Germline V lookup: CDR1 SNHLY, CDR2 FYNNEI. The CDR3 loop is CASNGQGYYEQYF. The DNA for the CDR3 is TGTGCCAGCAACGGACAGGGATACTACGAGCAGTACTTC.

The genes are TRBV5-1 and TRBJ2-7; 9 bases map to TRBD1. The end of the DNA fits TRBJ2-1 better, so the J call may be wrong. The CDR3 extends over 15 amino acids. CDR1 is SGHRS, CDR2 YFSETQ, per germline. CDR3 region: CASRRTGVSYNEQFF. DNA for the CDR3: TGCGCCAGCAGACGGACAGGGGTCTCCTACAATGAGCAGTTCTTC.

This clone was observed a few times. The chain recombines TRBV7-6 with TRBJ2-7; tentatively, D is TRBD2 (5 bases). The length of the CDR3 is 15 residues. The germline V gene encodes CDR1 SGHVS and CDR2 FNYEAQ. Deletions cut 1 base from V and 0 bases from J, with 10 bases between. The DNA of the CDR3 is TGTGCCAGCAGCTTAGGCGTAGGGAGCTCCTACGAGCAGTACTTC. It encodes CASSLGVGSSYEQYF.

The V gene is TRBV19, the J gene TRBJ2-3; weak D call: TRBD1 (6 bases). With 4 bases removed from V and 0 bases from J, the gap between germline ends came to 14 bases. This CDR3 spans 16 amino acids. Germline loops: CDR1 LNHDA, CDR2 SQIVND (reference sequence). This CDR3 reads CASSKQGDLSTDTQYF. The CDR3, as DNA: TGTGCCAGTAGTAAACAGGGAGACCTTAGCACAGATACGCAGTATTTT.